A single sample is the source of the 12 T cell receptor beta chains below, sequenced in a study of neurological immune-mediated disorders. TCRdb recomputed calls from the 5' RACE reads with MiXCR, one row per CDR3 protein. The top ten hold approximately 5.7% of the sample, which has 49,000 or so distinct CDR3 sequences, around 4.5% seen once. Sequenced: PBMCs. The source is an older woman with multiple sclerosis.

This clonotype was counted many times. The V call is TRBV15, the J call TRBJ2-4, with TRBD2 as a possible D gene (5 bases). The CDR3 consists of 15 residues. V was shortened by 0 bases and J by 2 bases, with 8 bases between the two germline ends. CDR1 and CDR2 (germline): LNHNV, YYDKDF (reference sequence). CDR3 amino acids: CATSRDGESKNIQYF. CDR3 in DNA: TGTGCCACCAGCAGAGATGGGGAGTCCAAAAACATTCAGTACTTC.

The chain is built from TRBV7-9 and TRBJ2-7; tentatively, D is TRBD2 (5 bases). The CDR3 covers 14 residues. Germline V CDR1 and CDR2: SEHNR, FQNEAQ (reference sequence). The germline V and J ends were trimmed by 5 bases and 3 bases, with 14 bases remaining between them. CDR3 residues: CASSSSLGVYEQYV. The CDR3 region has the DNA TGTGCCAGCAGCAGCAGTCTCGGGGTCTACGAGCAGTACGTC.

The rearrangement links TRBV7-2 to TRBJ2-3, with TRBD2 matching over 12 bases. Germline trimming cut 5 bases from V and 8 bases from J; bases unmatched to any gene: 5. The CDR3 has 14 residues. The germline CDR1 and CDR2 sequences are SGHTA and FQGNSA. CDR3 DNA: TGTGCCAGCAGCCGACTAGCGGGGGTGGGTACGCAGTATTTT. This codes for CASSRLAGVGTQYF.

This clonotype was seen repeatedly, ten times or more. The chain links TRBV7-8 to TRBJ2-1, with 15 bases lining up with TRBD2. Germline V gene data show CDR1 as SGHVS and CDR2 as FQNEAQ. The CDR3 totals 19 residues. Trimming cost V 4 bases and J 0 bases; bases outside gene matches: 7. The CDR3 DNA reads TGTGCCAGCAGCTCCTCCGGGACTAGCGGGAGGTACTCCTACAATGAGCAGTTCTTC. As protein: CASSSSGTSGRYSYNEQFF.

The sample holds many counts of this clonotype. This chain uses TRBV29-1 with TRBJ1-1; no clear D. Trimming removed 4 bases at V and 11 bases at J, with 14 bases between. CDR1 and CDR2 from the germline V gene are SQVTM and ANQGSEA. The length of the CDR3 is 11 residues. The DNA for the CDR3 is TGCAGCGTTGTAGGGCCTGACGACGCTTTCTTT. Encoded protein: CSVVGPDDAFF.

This clonotype appeared many times. V usage is TRBV25-1 and J usage is TRBJ2-3; 9 bases match TRBD2. The CDR3 runs 15 residues. V lost 5 bases to trimming and J lost 5 bases; unmatched junction nucleotides: 8. The germline V gene has CDR1 MGHDK and CDR2 SYGVNS. The CDR3 spells CASSPLAGVEDTQYF. As DNA, the CDR3 is TGTGCCAGCAGTCCTTTAGCGGGAGTTGAAGATACGCAGTATTTT.

Turning to this clonotype: The conserved closing phenylalanine or tryptophan is absent in this CDR3, likely reflecting a read error. V and J are TRBV20-1 and TRBJ2-3; possibly TRBD1 or TRBD2 for D (5 bases each). The germline V gene encodes CDR1 DFQATT and CDR2 SNEGSKA (reference sequence). The CDR3 covers 14 residues. V was shortened by 5 bases and J by 0 bases, with 12 bases between the two germline ends. In DNA form, the CDR3 reads TGCAGTGCTCTTTATTGGGGGAGCACAGATACGCAGTATAAT. It translates to CSALYWGSTDTQYN.

In this sample, this clonotype turned up many times. The chain has TRBV20-1 and TRBJ2-1; D is uncertain. The CDR3 contains 11 residues. Germline values: CDR1 DFQATT, CDR2 SNEGSKA (reference sequence). The V and J ends lost 1 base and 10 bases respectively, with 8 bases between them. CDR3 bases: TGCAGTGCTAGAGGCGATGGGGAGCAGTTCTTC. This encodes CSARGDGEQFF.

This clonotype was found many times. V and J are TRBV6-2 or TRBV6-3 and TRBJ2-1; a possible D gene is TRBD2 (5 bases). Deletions cut 2 bases from V and 8 bases from J, with 16 bases between. CDR3 size: 15 residues. Germline V gene lookup returns CDR1 MNHEY and CDR2 SVGEGT. CDR3 residues: CASSYPADLVDEQFF. The CDR3 DNA sequence: TGTGCCAGCAGTTACCCAGCGGACTTAGTCGATGAGCAGTTCTTC.

This clonotype was seen repeatedly, ten times or more. The J gene is TRBJ2-3, the V gene TRBV15; weak D call: TRBD1 (6 bases). The germline gives CDR1 LNHNV, CDR2 YYDKDF (reference sequence). CDR3 length: 13 residues. The ends were cut back, 3 bases at V and 5 bases at J, with 9 bases in the middle. Here the CDR3 reads CATSRGAEDTQYF. The CDR3 DNA sequence: TGTGCCACCAGCAGGGGGGCCGAAGATACGCAGTATTTT.

This clonotype has at least ten counts. This chain links TRBV20-1 with TRBJ1-1, with D uncertain. V lost 2 bases and J 1 base, leaving 11 bases between the germline ends. CDR3 length: 14 residues. CDR1 is DFQATT, CDR2 SNEGSKA, per germline (reference sequence). The CDR3 region has the DNA TGCAGTGCTAGAATGGCAGGAGCGAACACTGAAGCTTTCTTT. Protein: CSARMAGANTEAFF.

CDR3 sequence (DNA): TGTGCCAGCAGCCCTTGGGGGGACAGGGATGAGACCCAGTACTTC. Translated, it gives CASSPWGDRDETQYF. This chain uses TRBV9 with TRBJ2-5, with 9 bases identical to TRBD1. The CDR3 consists of 15 residues. V was clipped by 4 bases and J by 5 bases; unmatched bases: 9. Germline lookup yields CDR1 SGDLS and CDR2 YYNGEE.